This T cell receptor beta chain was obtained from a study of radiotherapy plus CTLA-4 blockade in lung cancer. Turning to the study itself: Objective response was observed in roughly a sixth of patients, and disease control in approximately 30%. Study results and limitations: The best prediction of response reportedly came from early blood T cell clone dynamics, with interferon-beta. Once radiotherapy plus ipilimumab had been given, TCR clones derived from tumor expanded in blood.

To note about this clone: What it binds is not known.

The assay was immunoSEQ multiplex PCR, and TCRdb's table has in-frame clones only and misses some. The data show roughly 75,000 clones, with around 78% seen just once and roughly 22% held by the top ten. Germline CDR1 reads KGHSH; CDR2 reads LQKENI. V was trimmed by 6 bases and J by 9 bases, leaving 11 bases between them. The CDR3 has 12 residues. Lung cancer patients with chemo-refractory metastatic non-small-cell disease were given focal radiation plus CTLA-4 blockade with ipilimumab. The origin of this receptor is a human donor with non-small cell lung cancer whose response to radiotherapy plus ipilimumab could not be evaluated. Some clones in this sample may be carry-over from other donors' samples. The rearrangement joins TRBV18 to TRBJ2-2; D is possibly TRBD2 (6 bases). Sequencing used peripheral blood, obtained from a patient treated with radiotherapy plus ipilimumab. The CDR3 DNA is TGTGCCAGCTCCCCGGCGGGGAGGGAGCTGTTTTTT. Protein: CASSPAGRELFF.